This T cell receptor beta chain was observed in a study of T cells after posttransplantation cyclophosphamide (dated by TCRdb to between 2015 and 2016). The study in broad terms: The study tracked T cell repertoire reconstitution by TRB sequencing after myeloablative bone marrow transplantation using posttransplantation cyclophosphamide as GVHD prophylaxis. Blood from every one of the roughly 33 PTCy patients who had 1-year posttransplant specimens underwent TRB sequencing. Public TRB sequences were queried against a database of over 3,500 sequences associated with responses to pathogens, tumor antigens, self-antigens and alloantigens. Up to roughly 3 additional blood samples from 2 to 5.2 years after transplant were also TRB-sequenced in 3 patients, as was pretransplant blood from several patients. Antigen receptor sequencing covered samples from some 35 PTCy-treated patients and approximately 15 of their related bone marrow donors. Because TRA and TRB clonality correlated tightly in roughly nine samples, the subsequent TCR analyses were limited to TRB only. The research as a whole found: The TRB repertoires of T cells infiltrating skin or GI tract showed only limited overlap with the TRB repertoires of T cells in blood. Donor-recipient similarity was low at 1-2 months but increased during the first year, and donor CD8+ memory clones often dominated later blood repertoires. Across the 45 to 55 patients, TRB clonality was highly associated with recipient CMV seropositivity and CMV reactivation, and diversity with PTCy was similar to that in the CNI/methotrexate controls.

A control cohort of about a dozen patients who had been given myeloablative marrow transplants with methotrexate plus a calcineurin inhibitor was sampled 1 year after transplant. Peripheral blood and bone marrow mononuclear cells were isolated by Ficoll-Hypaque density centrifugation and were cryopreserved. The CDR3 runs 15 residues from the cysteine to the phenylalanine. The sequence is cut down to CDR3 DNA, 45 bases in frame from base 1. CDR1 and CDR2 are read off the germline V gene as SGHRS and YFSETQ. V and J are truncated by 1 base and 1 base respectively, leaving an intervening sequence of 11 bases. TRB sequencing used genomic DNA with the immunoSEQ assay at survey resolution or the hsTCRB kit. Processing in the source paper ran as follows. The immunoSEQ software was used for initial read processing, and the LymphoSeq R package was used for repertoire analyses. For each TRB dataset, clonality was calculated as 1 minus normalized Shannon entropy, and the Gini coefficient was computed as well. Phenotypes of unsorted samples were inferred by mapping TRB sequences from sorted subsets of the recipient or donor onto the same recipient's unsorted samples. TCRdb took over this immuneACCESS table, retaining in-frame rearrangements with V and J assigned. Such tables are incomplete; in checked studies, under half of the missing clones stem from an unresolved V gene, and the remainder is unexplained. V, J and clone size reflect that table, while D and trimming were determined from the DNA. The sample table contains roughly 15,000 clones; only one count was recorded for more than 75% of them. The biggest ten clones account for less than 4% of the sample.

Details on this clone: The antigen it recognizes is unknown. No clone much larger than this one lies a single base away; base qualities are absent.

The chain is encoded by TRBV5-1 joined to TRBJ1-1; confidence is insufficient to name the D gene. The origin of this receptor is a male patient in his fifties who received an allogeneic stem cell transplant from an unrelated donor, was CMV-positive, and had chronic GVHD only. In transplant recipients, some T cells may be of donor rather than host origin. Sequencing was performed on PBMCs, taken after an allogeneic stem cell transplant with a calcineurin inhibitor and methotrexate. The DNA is TGCGCCAGCAGCTTGTTACGTAGAGGGAACACTGAAGCTTTCTTT. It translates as CASSLLRRGNTEAFF.